This T cell receptor beta chain is drawn from a study of blood T cells in healthy people across ages. Combining a sample-barcoded 5' primer with a J-beta primer mix, a second PCR ran for roughly 7 to 12 cycles. TCRdb re-called the 5' RACE reads with MiXCR, one entry per CDR3 protein. Among roughly 1.6 million distinct CDR3 sequences listed, roughly a third were seen once. CDR1 and CDR2 (germline): MGHRA, YSYEKL. With 4 bases clipped from V and 3 bases from J, the junction kept 7 bases outside the gene matches. The CDR3 covers 15 residues. As to this clonotype: One base away lies a much larger clone, so this may be a sequencing read error.

The chain employs TRBV4-1 and TRBJ2-7, with 9 bases matching TRBD1. Sample: blood. This sequence originates from a woman in her 30s in good health. The CDR3 loop reads CASSRPRDRVYEQYF. DNA for the CDR3: TGCGCCAGCAGCCGACCCCGGGACAGGGTCTACGAGCAGTACTTC.